The sequence of this T cell receptor (beta chain) was determined in a study of tumor and adjacent non-tumor tissue in lung cancer (dated by TCRdb to about 2018). Regarding the research as a whole: The cohort included more than nine adenocarcinoma, a couple of squamous cell carcinoma and 1 small cell lung cancer patients. Sequencing produced 130 million or so productive TCRbeta reads in total, an average of about 3.8 million reads per sample. The study compared bulk TCRbeta repertoires between lung tumor tissue and matched distant non-tumor lung tissue from over 12 lung cancer patients. More than 25 paired specimens, one tumor and one normal lung sample per patient, were profiled by TCRbeta CDR3 sequencing. Ages among the roughly 15 patients ranged from roughly 31 to 80 years, there were around ten men and 5 women, and disease was at TNM stage I to III. The research as a whole found: TCR diversity was significantly higher in younger patients, and greater tumor TCR diversity was associated with shorter overall survival and shorter disease-free survival. Because peripheral blood was not sequenced, the blood TCRbeta repertoires of the lung cancer patients in the study went unexamined. Neither the sequencing platform nor unique molecular identifiers are named or mentioned anywhere in the methods. A significantly larger cumulative share of the repertoire was made up by the top 100 clones in normal lung than in tumor tissue. The cohort had only around 14 patients, and the authors noted that larger samples and more detailed clinical data are needed. TCR diversity (inverse Simpson) was significantly higher in tumor than in normal lung tissue (roughly 390 vs 170, P = 0.0075, Mann-Whitney U test).

The library was built by means of multiplex PCR. The sample was run on an Illumina HiSeq 2500. TCRbeta libraries were constructed through three rounds of nested PCR with primers (Table S4) according to protocols adapted from ARM-PCR. PCR products of 200-500 bp were gel-excised and purified with the QIAquick gel extraction kit before sequencing. Under the source paper's analysis protocol: Trimmomatic was used to clean the reads, FLASH merged the cleaned reads into complete CDR3 sequences, and MiTCR assigned the sequences to V(D)J germline segments. Clonal diversity was computed as the inverse Simpson's index with VDJtools. In-frame sequences without a premature stop codon were defined as productive reads. TCRdb applied fastp at Q25 and MiXCR to the public reads, then kept only in-frame beta chains. Every distinct CDR3 protein forms one entry, paired with its most common genes and DNA. The V and J calls reflect TCRdb's pipeline rather than the authors' work. Present in this sample are fewer than 100,000 distinct CDR3 sequences, 80% to 90% of which were seen just once. About 47% of the sample lies in the top ten.

On this clonotype itself: Its antigen is currently not known. The junction and the germline gene differ at one end; a read error may be behind it.

RNA was extracted from bulk unsorted tissue and checked for quality with a NanoDrop ND-1000 and an Agilent 2100. For the normal lung samples, distant non-tumor tissue was collected more than 3 cm away from the tumor edge. Newly diagnosed lung cancer patients without prior chemotherapy who had been admitted for thoracic surgery in China between August and November 2014 were enrolled as donors. Patients with previous radiotherapy or chemotherapy, or with another concurrent cancer, were excluded from the study. Surgical tissue pieces of about 1-2.1 cm3 were preserved in RNAlater solution and were kept at -80 degrees C until use. The sample taken for sequencing was distant non-tumor lung tissue. The TCR originated in a man aged 55 to 70 with non-small cell lung cancer.

The CDR3 region has the sequence CASSFTGSSYNYQFF. The nucleotide sequence is TGTGCCAGTAGCTTCACAGGGAGCTCCTACAATTATCAGTTCTTC. The sequence links TRBV11-2 to TRBJ2-1, with TRBD1 as a weak D call on 6 bases. The CDR3 runs 15 amino acids, cysteine and phenylalanine included. The CDR3 DNA has 45 bases and is translated from base 1. The germline V gene encodes CDR1 SGHAT and CDR2 FQNNGV.